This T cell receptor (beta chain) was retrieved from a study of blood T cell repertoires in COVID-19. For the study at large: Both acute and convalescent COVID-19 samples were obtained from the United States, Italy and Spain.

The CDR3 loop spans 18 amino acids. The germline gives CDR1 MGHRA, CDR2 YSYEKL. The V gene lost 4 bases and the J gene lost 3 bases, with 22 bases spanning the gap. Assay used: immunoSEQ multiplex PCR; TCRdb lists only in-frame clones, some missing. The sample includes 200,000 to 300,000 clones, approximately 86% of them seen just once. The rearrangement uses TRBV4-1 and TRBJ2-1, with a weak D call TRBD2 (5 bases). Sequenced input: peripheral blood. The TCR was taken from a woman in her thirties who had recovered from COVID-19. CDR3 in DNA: TGCGCCAGCAGCCGCTTGTGGGAGCGCAGTATGAGCTACAATGAGCAGTTCTTC. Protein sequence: CASSRLWERSMSYNEQFF.